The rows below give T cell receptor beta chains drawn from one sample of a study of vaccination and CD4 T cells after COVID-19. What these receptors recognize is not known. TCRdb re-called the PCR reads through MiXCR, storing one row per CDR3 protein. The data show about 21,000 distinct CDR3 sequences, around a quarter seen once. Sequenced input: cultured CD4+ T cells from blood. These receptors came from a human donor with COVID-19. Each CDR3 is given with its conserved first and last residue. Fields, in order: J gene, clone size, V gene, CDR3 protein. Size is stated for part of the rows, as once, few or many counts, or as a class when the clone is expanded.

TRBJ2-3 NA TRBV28 CASSARDTQYF
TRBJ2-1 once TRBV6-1 CASTEEAGDPYNEQFF
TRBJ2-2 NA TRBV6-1 CASRGRVNTGELFF
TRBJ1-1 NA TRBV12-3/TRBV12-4 CASSFWQGDTEAFF
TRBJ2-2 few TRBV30 CAWRPRGGTGELFF
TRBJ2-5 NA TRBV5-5 CASSNGLGVEETQYF
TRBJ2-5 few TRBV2 CASSERTSGETQYF
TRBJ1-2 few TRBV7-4 CASSSLTGPLLGYTF
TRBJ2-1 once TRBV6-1 CASGMGRPDYNEQFF
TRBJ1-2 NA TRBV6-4 CASSDGTAPGYTF
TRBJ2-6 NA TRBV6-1 CAAQGLSSGANVLTF
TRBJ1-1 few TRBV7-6 CASSLVSGDSEAFF
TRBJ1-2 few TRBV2 CASSLQGGNYGYTF
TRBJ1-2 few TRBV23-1 CASIDFYGYTF
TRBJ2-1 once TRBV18 CASSVAGAINEQFF
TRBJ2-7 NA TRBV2 CASTGDIPYEQYF
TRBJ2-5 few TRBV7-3 CASSLRLASGGRGETQYF
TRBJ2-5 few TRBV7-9 CASSFRSGEETQYF
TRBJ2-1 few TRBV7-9 CASSVGSGGANEQFF
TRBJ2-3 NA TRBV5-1 CASSPQAPTDTQYF
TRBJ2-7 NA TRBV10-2 CASSDTGGYEQYF